The clone carrying this T cell receptor (beta chain) was picked up one time. Antigen specificity is unknown. This sample stems from a study of cytomegalovirus exposure and HLA in healthy donors. General study points: Analysis performed later found more than 15,000 TCR beta sequences associated with HLA alleles at 0.05 false discovery rate.

PCR used 60 Vbeta primers and 13 Jbeta primers. Profiled with immunoSEQ multiplex PCR; TCRdb holds only in-frame clones, not every one. The sample lists 220,000 or so clones, around 73% occurring once. This receptor was obtained from a male donor in good health and CMV-seronegative. Sequencing was carried out using PBMCs.

Here the CDR3 reads CASSESGLLSHEQYF. In DNA, the CDR3 is TGCGCCAGCAGTGAGTCGGGCCTACTTTCCCACGAGCAGTACTTC. This chain uses TRBV10-1 with TRBJ2-7; D unresolved. Deletions cut 0 bases from V and 5 bases from J, with 14 bases between. There are 15 residues in the CDR3. Germline CDR1 WNHNN, CDR2 SYGVQD (reference sequence).